Here is one T cell receptor (beta chain) with its context. The CDR3 consists of 15 residues. Trimming took 5 bases from V and 2 from J; bases not matched to a gene: 8. CDR1 SGHNT and CDR2 YYREEE come from the germline V gene (reference sequence). The data were obtained in a study of blood T cell repertoires in COVID-19. At the level of the study: Sample material is recorded as cDNA or gDNA derived from T cells, B-cell-depleted T cells, or PBMCs.

Enrollment of patients from Seattle took place during active infection, with longitudinal follow-up. Per the original data handling: For nucleated cells, counts were estimated from reference gene primer amplification. Assay: immunoSEQ multiplex PCR; the TCRdb copy retains only in-frame clones and omits some. That table is the source of V, J and clone size, and D and trimming were worked out from the DNA. The profile shows 150,000 to 200,000 clones, 82% of them singletons. This TCR derives from a woman aged 40 to 49 with COVID-19, enrolled during active disease. Sequencing was carried out using peripheral blood. This rearrangement joins TRBV5-4 to TRBJ2-3, with TRBD2 identical over 7 bases. CDR3 sequence: CASSLGGSNTDTQYF. The CDR3 DNA sequence: TGTGCCAGCAGTCTCGGGGGGTCCAACACAGATACGCAGTATTTT.